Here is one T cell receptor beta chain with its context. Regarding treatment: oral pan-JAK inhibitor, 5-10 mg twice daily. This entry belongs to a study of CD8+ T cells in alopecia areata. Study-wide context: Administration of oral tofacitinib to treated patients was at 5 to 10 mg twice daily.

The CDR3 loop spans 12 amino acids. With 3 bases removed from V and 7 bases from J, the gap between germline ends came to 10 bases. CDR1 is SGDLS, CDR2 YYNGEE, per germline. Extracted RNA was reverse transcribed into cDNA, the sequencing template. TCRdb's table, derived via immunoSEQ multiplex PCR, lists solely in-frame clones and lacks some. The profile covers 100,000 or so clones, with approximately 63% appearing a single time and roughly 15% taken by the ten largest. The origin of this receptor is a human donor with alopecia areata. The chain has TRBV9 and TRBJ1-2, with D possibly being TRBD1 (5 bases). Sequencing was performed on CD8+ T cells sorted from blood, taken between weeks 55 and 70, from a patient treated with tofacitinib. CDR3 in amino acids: CASSAPGGGYTF. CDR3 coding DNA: TGTGCCAGCAGCGCCCCGGGGGGTGGCTACACCTTC. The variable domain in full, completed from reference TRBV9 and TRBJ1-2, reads DSGVTQTPKHLITATGQRVTLRCSPRSGDLSVYWYQQSLDQGLQFLIQYYNGEERAKGNILERFSAQQFPDLHSELNLSSLELGDSALYFCASSAPGGGYTFGSGTRLTVV.